This T cell receptor (beta chain) comes out of a study of memory CD4+ T cells and cytomegalovirus serostatus. This clone has a handful of counts. Single viable CD3+CD4+CD8-CD45RO+ cells were sorted as the memory CD4+ T cells. Assay used: immunoSEQ multiplex PCR; TCRdb lists only in-frame clones, some missing. Found here are 84,000 or so clones, approximately 80% of them singletons; the top ten hold less than 0.9%. The TCR originated in an adult in good health and CMV-seronegative. The sequenced sample consisted of memory CD4+ T cells from blood.

The CDR3 sequence: CASSPTGTGNTGELFF. CDR3 bases: TGTGCCAGTAGTCCCACCGGGACAGGGAACACCGGGGAGCTGTTTTTT. The V and J genes are TRBV19 and TRBJ2-2; TRBD1 matches at 8 bases. V shed 5 bases, J shed 1 base, and the junction held 6 bases outside the gene matches. This CDR3 has 16 amino acids. Germline CDR1 LNHDA, CDR2 SQIVND (reference sequence).